Listed below are T cell receptor beta chains from one sample, sequenced in a study of Tregs in tolerant kidney transplant recipients. Produced via immunoSEQ multiplex PCR; TCRdb's table is partial and in-frame only. Of about 64,000 clones in the sample, approximately 89% were seen once. Sequencing used CD4+ T cells from blood (PBMCs), obtained 6 months after the transplant. The receptors shown here come from a human patient who received a combined kidney and bone marrow transplant. Some T cells may be transferred from the graft donor. Both conserved end residues are part of each CDR3. Each record gives: V gene, D gene, clone size, J gene, CDR3 DNA, CDR3 protein. A D gene is named only where the DNA matches it firmly. Some rows mark clone size as missing; the rest say once, few, many or name a class of expanded clone.

>TRBV28|.|.|TRBJ1-5
TGTGCCAGCAGTCGCCTCGGGCCCCAGCATTTT
CASSRLGPQHF
>TRBV4-1|.|few|TRBJ1-1
TGCGCCAGCAGCCAAGATCCCTCGGGGAACACTGAAGCTTTCTTT
CASSQDPSGNTEAFF
>TRBV4-1|.|.|TRBJ1-2
TGCGCCAGCAGGGCCCCAGGGATGGGCTACACCTTC
CASRAPGMGYTF
>TRBV7-3|.|.|TRBJ1-6
TGTGCCAGCAGCTTAGGGACAAGGAATTCACCCCTCCACTTT
CASSLGTRNSPLHF
>TRBV4-2|TRBD2|.|TRBJ2-5
TGTGCCAGCAGCCAGGCCTTACTAGCGGCCCGGGAGACCCAGTACTTC
CASSQALLAARETQYF
>TRBV6-4|TRBD2|few|TRBJ2-1
TGTGCCAGTATTCTTGAAATCCGGACTAGCGGATACAATGAGCAGTTCTTC
CASILEIRTSGYNEQFF
>TRBV7-9|.|.|TRBJ2-7
TGTGCCAGCAGCTTAAGCCTAGCTGCTGGCGAGCAGTACTTC
CASSLSLAAGEQYF
>TRBV5-6|.|.|TRBJ1-6
TGTGCCAGCAGCTTGGACAGGCACGATAATTCACCCCTCCACTTT
CASSLDRHDNSPLHF
>TRBV27|TRBD1|.|TRBJ1-2
TGTGCCAGCAGTTTACGGTGGGGACAGGGGTCTGATGGCTACACCTTC
CASSLRWGQGSDGYTF
>TRBV28|TRBD1|few|TRBJ2-7
TGTGCCAGCAGTCCCAATTATGACCGGGACAGGGGGGTCTCCTACGAGCAGTACTTC
CASSPNYDRDRGVSYEQYF
>TRBV15|.|once|TRBJ2-3
TGTGCCACCAGCAGAGCGACAGATACGCAGTATTTT
CATSRATDTQYF
>TRBV9|.|.|TRBJ2-1
TGTGCCAGCAGCGTAGAATTGCGGACCTACAATGAGCAGTTCTTC
CASSVELRTYNEQFF
>TRBV6-5|.|.|TRBJ1-2
TGTGCCAGCAAGTTAGAAGGGAGGGGTAACTATGGCTACACCTTC
CASKLEGRGNYGYTF
>TRBV7-3|TRBD2|.|TRBJ2-1
TGTGCCAGCAGCTCCGGGACTAGCTCCTACAATGAGCAGTTCTTC
CASSSGTSSYNEQFF
>TRBV7-2|.|.|TRBJ2-7
TGTGCCAGCAGCTTACTTGGCGGGCCATACGAGCAGTACTTC
CASSLLGGPYEQYF
>TRBV11-2|.|.|TRBJ2-7
TGTGCCAGCAGCTTAGTTTTGGAGGGTTTGGACGAGCAGTACTTC
CASSLVLEGLDEQYF
>TRBV7-2|TRBD2|medium-sized|TRBJ2-5
TGTGCCAGCAGCTTTACGGGGGGAGAGACCCAGTACTTC
CASSFTGGETQYF
>TRBV29-1|TRBD1|.|TRBJ1-1
TGCAGCGTTGGGGGACAGCTAAATGCGAGAGCTTTCTTT
CSVGGQLNARAFF
>TRBV12-5|TRBD2|.|TRBJ2-7
TGTGCTAGTGCTAGCGGGGGGTACGAGCAGTACTTC
CASASGGYEQYF
>TRBV7-2|TRBD2|.|TRBJ2-5
TGTGCCAGCAGCTCCCAGCGGGGTCCGGAAGAGACCCAGTACTTC
CASSSQRGPEETQYF
>TRBV11-2|.|.|TRBJ1-4
TGTGCCAGCAGCCTTATCAGAAATAATGAAAAACTGTTTTTT
CASSLIRNNEKLFF
>TRBV5-8|.|.|TRBJ2-7
TGTGCCAGCAGCTTGGAGATCAGGTCCTACGAGCAGTACTTC
CASSLEIRSYEQYF
>TRBV11-2|TRBD1|.|TRBJ1-2
TGTGCCAGCAGCTTAGTACAGGGGGCTGGTGGCTACACCTTC
CASSLVQGAGGYTF
>TRBV7-6|TRBD2|.|TRBJ2-7
TGTGCCAGCAGCGGGGGGGAGGGACCCTACGAGCAGTACTTC
CASSGGEGPYEQYF